This TCR beta chain was identified in a study of CD8+ T cells in alopecia areata. On the study more broadly: A regimen of oral tofacitinib, 5 to 10 mg twice daily, was given to treated patients.

This clone was counted only a few times. In each case, RNA was isolated and then reverse transcribed into cDNA as the sequencing template. The protocol was immunoSEQ multiplex PCR, while the TCRdb copy is restricted to in-frame clones and leaves out a portion. Among over 95,000 clones listed, roughly two fifths were seen once. Trimming pared 5 bases from V and 3 bases from J, leaving 20 bases between. The CDR3 is 16 amino acids. Germline V gene lookup returns CDR1 LGHNA and CDR2 YNFKEQ. Input material: CD4+ T cells sorted from blood. This sequence originates from a human donor with alopecia areata. The V call is TRBV4-2, the J call TRBJ2-7; either TRBD1 or TRBD2 may supply D (6 bases each). The CDR3 nucleotides are TGTGCCAGCAGCGGCAAGGTAGGGGGGCCAATCTACGAGCAGTACTTC. Protein: CASSGKVGGPIYEQYF.